This record looks at one T cell receptor beta chain sequence and its context. Its antigen is undetermined. The run depth of the assay was deep. In the authors' methods: ImmunoSEQ output lacked quality scores and full-length reads, limiting matched filtering. Sequencing was performed with immunoSEQ multiplex PCR; in TCRdb, only in-frame clones are kept and a portion is missing. V and J calls and clone size are copied from that table; D and trimming were computed from the DNA. Found here are about 680,000 clones, approximately 90% of them singletons; the top ten hold approximately 24%. CD45RO-negative, CCR7-positively selected cells formed the naive CD8 fraction, excluding terminally differentiated effector memory CD45RA+ cells. Participating donors were healthy, HIV-negative adults free of recent acute infections or vaccinations. The data derive from a study of shared clonotypes between healthy human individuals.

Findings and limits, study-wide: Naive subsets, compared against memory subsets, generally had larger estimated richness values.

The receptor's source is a man aged 30-40 years in good health. The sequenced sample consisted of naive CD8+ T cells sorted from blood.

The CDR3 nucleotides read TGTGCCAGCACCCCTCTTGGCACCGGGGAGCTGTTTTTT. It is translated as CASTPLGTGELFF. The rearrangement joins TRBV27 to TRBJ2-2; D not resolved. Trimming left V 7 bases short and J 4 bases short, with 10 bases between. The CDR3 runs to 13 residues. CDR1 and CDR2 from the germline V gene are MNHEY and SMNVEV (reference sequence).